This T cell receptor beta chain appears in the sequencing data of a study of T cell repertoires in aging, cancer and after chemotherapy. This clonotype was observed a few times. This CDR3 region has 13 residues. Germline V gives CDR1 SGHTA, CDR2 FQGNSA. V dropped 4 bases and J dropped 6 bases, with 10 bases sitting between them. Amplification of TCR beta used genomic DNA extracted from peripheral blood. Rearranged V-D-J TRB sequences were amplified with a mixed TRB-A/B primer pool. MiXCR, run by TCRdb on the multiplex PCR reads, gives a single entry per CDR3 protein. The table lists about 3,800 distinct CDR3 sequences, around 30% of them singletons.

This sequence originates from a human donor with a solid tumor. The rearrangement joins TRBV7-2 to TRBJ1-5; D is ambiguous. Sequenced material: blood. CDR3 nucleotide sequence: TGTGCCAGCAGCTCCCCTGACCGTCAGCCCCAGCATTTT. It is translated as CASSSPDRQPQHF.